The 8 T cell receptor beta chains below come from one sample, sequenced in a study of glioma-infiltrating T cells. Using RNA template, CDR3s of TCR alpha and beta were amplified with iRepertoire arm-PCR. One entry per CDR3 protein results from TCRdb running MiXCR on the multiplex PCR reads. The data contain 300,000 to 450,000 distinct CDR3 sequences, around 38% of them seen just once; the ten biggest clones take up 9.5% to 15%. Sequenced material: glioma tissue, nonneoplastic brain tissue, or PBMCs (not recorded which). The receptors come from a human donor with low-grade glioma or glioblastoma, undergoing nonglioma brain surgery, or in good health (not recorded which).

As for this clonotype: A much more abundant neighbour one base away suggests this may be a read error. The V and J genes are TRBV6-2 or TRBV6-3 and TRBJ2-2; D gene ambiguous. CDR3 length equals 16 residues. Trimming pared 4 bases from V and 8 bases from J, leaving 20 bases between. Germline values: CDR1 MNHEY, CDR2 SVGEGT. The CDR3 DNA follows: TGTGCCAGCAGTTCCGATAGACGGTCCCACGGAGGGGAGCTGTTTTTT. Encoded protein: CASSSDRRSHGGELFF.

V is TRBV9 and J is TRBJ2-1; D is unresolved. CDR1 is SGDLS and CDR2 is YYNGEE in the germline V gene. The V gene lost 4 bases and the J gene lost 8 bases, with 16 bases spanning the gap. The CDR3 totals 14 residues. This chain's CDR3 is CASSSYQDEDEQFF. The DNA for the CDR3 is TGTGCCAGCAGCTCTTATCAGGACGAGGATGAGCAGTTCTTC.

The sample holds a few counts of this clonotype. The chain recombines TRBV20-1 with TRBJ1-2; TRBD1 is a possible D gene (6 bases). Germline loops: CDR1 DFQATT, CDR2 SNEGSKA (reference sequence). V gave up 5 bases and J gave up 0 bases, with 13 bases separating them. The CDR3 totals 14 residues. The CDR3 loop reads CSASQQGTNYGYTF. As DNA, the CDR3 is TGCAGTGCTTCGCAACAGGGTACTAACTATGGCTACACCTTC.

This clonotype was counted at least ten times. J is TRBJ2-1 and V is TRBV25-1; D gene uncertain. V lost 5 bases, J lost 6 bases, and 8 bases lay in between. The germline V gene encodes CDR1 MGHDK and CDR2 SYGVNS. This CDR3 contains 12 residues. The CDR3 DNA sequence: TGTGCCAGCAGTCCCGGGCTCAATGAGCAGTTCTTC. Protein: CASSPGLNEQFF.

In this sample, this clonotype turned up once. The J gene is TRBJ1-4, the V gene TRBV7-2, with D hard to call. Trimming stripped 0 bases from V and 7 bases from J, with 9 bases between. The germline V gene has CDR1 SGHTA and CDR2 FQGNSA. This CDR3 is 14 amino acids long. CDR3 amino acids: CASSLAGRIEKLFF. CDR3 nucleotide sequence: TGTGCCAGCAGCTTAGCAGGCAGAATTGAAAAACTGTTTTTT.

V gene TRBV20-1 combines with J gene TRBJ2-7, with TRBD2 matching over 8 bases. Per the germline V gene, CDR1 is DFQATT and CDR2 is SNEGSKA (reference sequence). The V segment lost 6 bases and the J segment 0 bases; nucleotides outside the gene matches: 4. CDR3 length equals 13 residues. CDR3 in DNA: TGCAGTGCCATCCTAGCGGGCTCCTACGAGCAGTACTTC. It is translated as CSAILAGSYEQYF.

The chain has TRBV20-1 and TRBJ1-2; possibly TRBD1 for D (5 bases). Deletions cut 5 bases from V and 4 bases from J, with 17 bases between. CDR1 is DFQATT and CDR2 is SNEGSKA in the germline V gene (reference sequence). There are 14 residues in the CDR3. The CDR3 loop reads CSARSGAAGYGYTF. The CDR3 nucleotides are TGCAGTGCTCGATCTGGGGCGGCGGGCTATGGCTACACCTTC.

This clonotype was observed once. The V gene is TRBV20-1, the J gene TRBJ1-6; D unresolved. The CDR3 sequence is 16 residues long. Germline values: CDR1 DFQATT, CDR2 SNEGSKA (reference sequence). V gave up 4 bases and J gave up 7 bases, with 20 bases separating them. The CDR3 spells CSAKGGTRTENSPLHF. Here the CDR3 DNA reads TGCAGTGCTAAAGGTGGTACTAGGACGGAAAATTCACCCCTCCACTTT.